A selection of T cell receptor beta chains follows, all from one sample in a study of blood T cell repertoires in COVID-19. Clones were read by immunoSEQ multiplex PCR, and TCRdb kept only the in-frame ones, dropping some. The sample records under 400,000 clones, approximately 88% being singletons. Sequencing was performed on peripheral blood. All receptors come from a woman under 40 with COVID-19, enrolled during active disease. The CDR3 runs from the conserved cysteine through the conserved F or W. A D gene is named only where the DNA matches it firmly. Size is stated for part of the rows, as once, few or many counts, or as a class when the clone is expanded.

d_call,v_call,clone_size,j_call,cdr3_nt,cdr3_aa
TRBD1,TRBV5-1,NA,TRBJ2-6,TGCGCCAGCAACGGACAGGGGAACTCTGGGGCCAACGTCCTGACTTTC,CASNGQGNSGANVLTF
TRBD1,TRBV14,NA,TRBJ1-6,TGTGCCAGCAGCCTCAGGGACAGGGGTTCACCCCTCCACTTT,CASSLRDRGSPLHF
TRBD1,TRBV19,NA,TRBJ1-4,TGTGCCAGTAACCAGGGGGCCCCAACTAATGAAAAACTGTTTTTT,CASNQGAPTNEKLFF
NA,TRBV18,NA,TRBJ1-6,TGTGCCAGCTCACCAGAGGGAGAGTCACCCCTCCACTTT,CASSPEGESPLHF
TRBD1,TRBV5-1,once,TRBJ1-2,TGCGCCAGCAGCCCAGGGGGCAGGGTGGAGGGCTACACCTTC,CASSPGGRVEGYTF
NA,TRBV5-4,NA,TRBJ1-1,TGTGCCAGCAGCGTAGGGGGTAACACTGAAGCTTTCTTT,CASSVGGNTEAFF
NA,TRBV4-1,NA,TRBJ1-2,TGCGCCAGCAGCCAATTACAGTCAGCTAACTATGGCTACACCTTC,CASSQLQSANYGYTF
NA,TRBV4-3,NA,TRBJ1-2,TGCGCCAGCAGCCTCCAATGGGACATTTTTAACTATGGCTACACCTTC,CASSLQWDIFNYGYTF
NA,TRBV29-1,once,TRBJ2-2,TGCAGCGCCCCCGGGGGCACCGGGGAGCTGTTTTTT,CSAPGGTGELFF
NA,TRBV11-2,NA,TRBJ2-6,TGTGCCAGCAGCTCGACAGCCCTTATATCTGGGGCCAACGTCCTGACTTTC,CASSSTALISGANVLTF
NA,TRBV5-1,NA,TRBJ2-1,TGCGCCAGCAGCTTGGGAGGGCGGGGATCCCAGCAGTTCTTC,CASSLGGRGSQQFF
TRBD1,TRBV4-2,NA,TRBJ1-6,TGTGCCAGCAGCCAAGGGGTTTCAGGGGGCTCACCCCTCCACTTT,CASSQGVSGGSPLHF
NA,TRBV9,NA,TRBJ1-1,TGTGCCAGCAGTCCGGGGGGAGGGAACACTGAAGCTTTCTTT,CASSPGGGNTEAFF
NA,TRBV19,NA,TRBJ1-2,TGTGCCAGTAGTATAGTCCTGGGTGGCGGGGGCTACACCTTC,CASSIVLGGGGYTF
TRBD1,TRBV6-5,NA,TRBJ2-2,TGTGCCAGCAGTCTACAGGGGGCGACCACCGGGGAGCTGTTTTTT,CASSLQGATTGELFF
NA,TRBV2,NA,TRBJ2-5,TGTGCCAGCAGCGACTGGCAGACCCAGTACTTC,CASSDWQTQYF
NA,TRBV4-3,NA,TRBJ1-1,TGCGCCAGCAGCCAAGATAACGGGGTCCCTATTGAAGCTTTCTTT,CASSQDNGVPIEAFF
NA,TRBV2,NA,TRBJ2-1,TGTGCCTGCCGGGACACAACCTACAATGAGCAGTTCTTC,CACRDTTYNEQFF
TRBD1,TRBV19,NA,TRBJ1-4,TGTGCCAGTAGTACTGGGACAGGGATGTCAGGGAAACTGTTTTTT,CASSTGTGMSGKLFF
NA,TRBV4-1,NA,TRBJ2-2,TGCGCCAGCAGCCAAGCGTGGAACACCGGGGAGCTGTTTTTT,CASSQAWNTGELFF